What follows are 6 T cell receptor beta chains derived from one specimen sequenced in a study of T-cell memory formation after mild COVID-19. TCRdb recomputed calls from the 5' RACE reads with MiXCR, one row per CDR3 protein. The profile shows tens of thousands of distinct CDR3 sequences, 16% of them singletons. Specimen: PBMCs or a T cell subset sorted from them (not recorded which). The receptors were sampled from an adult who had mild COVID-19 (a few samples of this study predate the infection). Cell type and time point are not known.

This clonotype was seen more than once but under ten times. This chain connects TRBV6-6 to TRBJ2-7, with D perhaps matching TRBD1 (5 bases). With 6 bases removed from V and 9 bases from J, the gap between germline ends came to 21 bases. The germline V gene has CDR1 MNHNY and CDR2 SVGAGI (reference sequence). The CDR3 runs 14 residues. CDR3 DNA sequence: TGTGCCAGCAGCCGAGGACATGAGGCTACGACGCAGTACTTC. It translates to CASSRGHEATTQYF.

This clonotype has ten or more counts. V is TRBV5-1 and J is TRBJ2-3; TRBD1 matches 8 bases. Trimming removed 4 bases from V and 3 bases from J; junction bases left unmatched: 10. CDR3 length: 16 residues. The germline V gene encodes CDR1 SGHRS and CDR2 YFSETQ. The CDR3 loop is CASSPPVGQGTDTQYF. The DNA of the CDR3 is TGCGCCAGCAGCCCTCCCGTTGGACAGGGAACAGATACGCAGTATTTT.

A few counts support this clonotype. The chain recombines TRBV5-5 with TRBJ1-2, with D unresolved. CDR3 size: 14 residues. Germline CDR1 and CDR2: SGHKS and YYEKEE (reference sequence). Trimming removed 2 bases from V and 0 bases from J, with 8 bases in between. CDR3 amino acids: CASSFRSANYGYTF. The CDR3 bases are TGTGCCAGCAGCTTCCGTTCCGCTAACTATGGCTACACCTTC.

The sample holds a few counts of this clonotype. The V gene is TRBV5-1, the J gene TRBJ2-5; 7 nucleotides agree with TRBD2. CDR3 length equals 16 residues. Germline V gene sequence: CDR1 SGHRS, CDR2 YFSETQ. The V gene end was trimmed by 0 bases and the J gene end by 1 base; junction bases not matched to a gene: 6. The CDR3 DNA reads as TGCGCCAGCAGCTTGGACGGGGGAGGGACCCAAGAGACCCAGTACTTC. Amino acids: CASSLDGGGTQETQYF.

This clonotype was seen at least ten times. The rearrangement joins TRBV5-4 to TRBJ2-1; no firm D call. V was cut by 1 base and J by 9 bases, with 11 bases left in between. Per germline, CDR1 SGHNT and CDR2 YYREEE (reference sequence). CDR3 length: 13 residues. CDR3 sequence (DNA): TGTGCCAGCAGCTTGTCTAGTTATAGTGAGCAGTTCTTC. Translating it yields CASSLSSYSEQFF.

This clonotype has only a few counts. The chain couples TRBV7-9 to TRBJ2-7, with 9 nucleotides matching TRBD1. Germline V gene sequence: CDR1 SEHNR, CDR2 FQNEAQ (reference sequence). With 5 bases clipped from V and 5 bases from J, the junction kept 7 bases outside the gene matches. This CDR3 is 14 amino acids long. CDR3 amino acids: CASSHRDRVDEQYF. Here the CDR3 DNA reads TGTGCCAGCAGCCACCGGGACAGGGTCGACGAGCAGTACTTC.